Listed here are 31 T cell receptor beta chains from one sample, sequenced in a study of regulatory T cells in long-lasting Graves disease. Time point in this sample: persistent/refractory GD, antithyroid drugs over 5 years with positive TRAb. PBMCs provided the RNA from which the TCR library was made. Arm-PCR of CDR3 regions and iRepertoire HTBI primers were the basis on which TCR beta libraries were built. TCRdb used MiXCR to reprocess the multiplex PCR reads, holding one entry per CDR3 protein. The table has roughly 450,000 distinct CDR3 sequences, around 20% seen once. Sequenced material: peripheral blood mononuclear cells (PBMCs), taken when the disease was refractory, from a patient treated with antithyroid drugs. These receptors were collected from a female donor with Graves disease.

This clonotype was recorded a few times. This rearrangement joins TRBV20-1 to TRBJ2-1; D call uncertain. This CDR3 region has 15 residues. V lost 0 bases and J 7 bases, leaving 16 bases between the germline ends. Germline values: CDR1 DFQATT, CDR2 SNEGSKA (reference sequence). This CDR3 reads CSARDWLLPANEQFF. As DNA, the CDR3 is TGCAGTGCTAGAGATTGGCTACTCCCGGCGAATGAGCAGTTCTTC.

This clonotype was counted ten times or more. The V gene is TRBV28, the J gene TRBJ2-7; 12 nucleotides line up with TRBD2. The CDR3 consists of 16 residues. The V segment lost 1 base and the J segment 1 base; nucleotides outside the gene matches: 2. CDR1 MDHEN and CDR2 SYDVKM come from the germline V gene. CDR3 coding DNA: TGTGCCAGCAGTTTATCTCTAGCGGGAGGGTCCTACGAGCAGTACTTC. Its protein is CASSLSLAGGSYEQYF. Looking up the rest from reference TRBV28 and TRBJ2-7 gives the full variable domain: DVKVTQSSRYLVKRTGEKVFLECVQDMDHENMFWYRQDPGLGLRLIYFSYDVKMKEKGDIPEGYSVSREKKERFSLILESASTNQTSMYLCASSLSLAGGSYEQYFGPGTRLTVT.

This clonotype was seen only a few times. The CDR3 coding sequence is TGTGCCAGCAGGCTGACAGGATCTAACTATGGCTACACCTTC. Amino acids: CASRLTGSNYGYTF. The rearrangement joins TRBV27 to TRBJ1-2; possibly TRBD1 for D (6 bases). Trimming shortened V by 6 bases and J by 0 bases, and 11 bases separated the two germline ends. The germline CDR1 and CDR2 sequences are MNHEY and SMNVEV (reference sequence). CDR3 length equals 14 residues.

This rearrangement joins TRBV5-1 to TRBJ1-5; no firm D call. Germline CDR1 and CDR2: SGHRS and YFSETQ. The CDR3 contains 14 residues. Trimming took off 2 bases at V and 7 bases at J, with 13 bases between the two ends. CDR3 nucleotides: TGCGCCAGCAGCTTAAGACCCGAGGAACAGCCCCAGCATTTT. Encoded protein: CASSLRPEEQPQHF.

V is TRBV2 and J is TRBJ2-4; weak D call: TRBD1 (8 bases). The CDR3 is 15 residues long. V lost 6 bases and J 8 bases, leaving 20 bases between the germline ends. The germline gives CDR1 SNHLY, CDR2 FYNNEI. This chain's CDR3 is CASSGDRLTSHIQYF. The DNA of the CDR3 is TGTGCCAGCAGCGGGGACAGGCTGACTAGCCACATTCAGTACTTC.

The genes are TRBV27 and TRBJ2-2; D possibly corresponds to TRBD1 (6 bases). The CDR3 extends over 15 amino acids. The germline gives CDR1 MNHEY, CDR2 SMNVEV (reference sequence). Trimming left V 8 bases short and J 4 bases short, with 17 bases between. The CDR3 loop is CASRTPGHPTGELFF. In nucleotides, the CDR3 is TGTGCCAGCCGTACCCCGGGACATCCCACCGGGGAGCTGTTTTTT.

This clonotype appeared many times. The chain carries TRBV28 and TRBJ1-4, with TRBD1 identical over 7 bases. Germline trimming cut 5 bases from V and 3 bases from J; bases unmatched to any gene: 9. Germline V lookup: CDR1 MDHEN, CDR2 SYDVKM. The CDR3 totals 16 residues. The DNA for the CDR3 is TGTGCCAGCAGTGCATACTACGGGACAGCTAATGAAAAACTGTTTTTT. Amino acids: CASSAYYGTANEKLFF. Supplemented by reference TRBV28 and TRBJ1-4, the full variable domain reads DVKVTQSSRYLVKRTGEKVFLECVQDMDHENMFWYRQDPGLGLRLIYFSYDVKMKEKGDIPEGYSVSREKKERFSLILESASTNQTSMYLCASSAYYGTANEKLFFGSGTQLSVL.

This clonotype was seen more than once but under ten times. This sequence joins TRBV10-3 and TRBJ1-1; D perhaps matches TRBD1 (5 bases). V shed 4 bases and J shed 1 base, with 13 bases lying between them. Germline assignment: CDR1 ENHRY and CDR2 SYGVKD. The CDR3 length is 15 residues. For the CDR3, the DNA is TGTGCCATCAGTGGGGGCGCAAACTCGAACACTGAAGCTTTCTTT. It encodes CAISGGANSNTEAFF.

V and J are TRBV7-9 and TRBJ2-3, with 8 positions matching TRBD1. The V gene end was trimmed by 9 bases and the J gene end by 2 bases; junction bases not matched to a gene: 13. Germline V gives CDR1 SEHNR, CDR2 FQNEAQ (reference sequence). The CDR3 contains 16 residues. CDR3 in DNA: TGTGCCAGGATAACAAAGGACAGGGAGGACACAGATACGCAGTATTTT. Its protein is CARITKDREDTDTQYF.

The CDR3 protein is CASSFIRGQAGGYGYTF. CDR3 bases: TGTGCCAGCAGTTTTATCAGGGGACAGGCTGGTGGCTATGGCTACACCTTC. The chain recombines TRBV28 with TRBJ1-2; 8 bases map to TRBD1. In germline, CDR1 is MDHEN, CDR2 SYDVKM. This CDR3 is built from 17 residues. V dropped 3 bases and J dropped 4; count of bases not matched to a gene: 13.

The chain is built from TRBV9 and TRBJ2-6; 10 bases match TRBD1. This CDR3 is 16 amino acids long. Germline-derived CDR1 and CDR2 are SGDLS and YYNGEE. With V trimmed by 3 bases and J by 4 bases, 4 bases remained unmatched. The chain's CDR3 is CASSGTGGIGANVLTF. The DNA for the CDR3 is TGTGCCAGCAGCGGGACAGGGGGGATCGGGGCCAACGTCCTGACTTTC.

At least ten counts were recorded for this clonotype. The rearrangement joins TRBV12-3 or TRBV12-4 to TRBJ1-2; possible D gene TRBD1, 6 bases. Trimming removed 6 bases from V and 6 bases from J, with 17 bases in between. This CDR3 has 14 residues. The DNA for the CDR3 is TGTGCCAGCAGCCCTGGTAGTGGGGGCCATGGCTACACCTTC. Translating gives CASSPGSGGHGYTF.

The sample holds many counts of this clonotype. The genes are TRBV15 and TRBJ2-7, with D uncertain. Between the trimmed V and J ends, which lost 0 bases and 6 bases, there was a span of 9 bases. CDR3 length equals 13 residues. Looked up from germline, CDR1 is LNHNV and CDR2 is YYDKDF (reference sequence). As DNA, the CDR3 is TGTGCCACCAGCAGAGATCGGGTTGGCGAGCAGTACTTC. Translation: CATSRDRVGEQYF.

In this sample, this clonotype turned up many times. The rearrangement uses TRBV12-3 or TRBV12-4 and TRBJ1-5; the D is unclear. The CDR3 contains 14 residues. V was shortened by 2 bases and J by 4 bases, with 9 bases between the two germline ends. The CDR3 reads CASSLLRENQPQHF. The CDR3 DNA reads TGTGCCAGCAGTTTACTCAGAGAGAATCAGCCCCAGCATTTT.

The chain combines TRBV19 with TRBJ2-5, with TRBD1 matching over 7 bases. After removal of 4 bases from V and 5 bases from J, the junction contained 1 base not matched to a gene. CDR3 length equals 12 residues. The germline V gene has CDR1 LNHDA and CDR2 SQIVND (reference sequence). The CDR3 loop is CASSTRGETQYF. The CDR3 coding sequence is TGTGCCAGTAGTACCAGGGGGGAGACCCAGTACTTC.

The chain is built from TRBV3-1 and TRBJ2-7, with a possible D match to TRBD1 (6 bases). Germline lookup yields CDR1 LGHDT and CDR2 YNNKEL (reference sequence). Trimming left V 2 bases short and J 2 bases short, with 10 bases between. This CDR3 spans 14 amino acids. The chain's CDR3 is CASSQSGVAYEQYF. CDR3 sequence (DNA): TGTGCCAGCAGCCAATCAGGGGTAGCCTACGAGCAGTACTTC.

In its sample, this clonotype was seen a few times. J is TRBJ2-7 and V is TRBV20-1; D is perhaps TRBD2 (5 bases). CDR1 and CDR2 from the germline V gene are DFQATT and SNEGSKA (reference sequence). This CDR3 is built from 12 residues. Trimming removed 4 bases at V and 5 bases at J, with 12 bases between. CDR3 amino acids: CSATNTRDEQYF. The CDR3 nucleotides are TGCAGTGCTACTAACACGCGGGACGAGCAGTACTTC.

The table lists this clonotype with many counts. The J gene is TRBJ1-2, the V gene TRBV6-5; D is unclear. V was clipped by 2 bases and J by 7 bases, with 11 bases between them. CDR1 MNHEY and CDR2 SVGAGI come from the germline V gene. The CDR3 is 13 residues long. The CDR3 spells CASSYGGDSGYTF. The CDR3 DNA sequence: TGTGCCAGCAGTTACGGTGGCGATTCTGGCTACACCTTC.

The chain couples TRBV15 to TRBJ2-2; unclear D gene. The CDR3 loop spans 12 amino acids. The V and J ends lost 8 bases and 5 bases respectively, with 9 bases between them. The germline V gene has CDR1 LNHNV and CDR2 YYDKDF (reference sequence). The CDR3 protein is CATSRGTGELFF. DNA of the CDR3: TGTGCCACCTCTCGTGGTACCGGGGAGCTGTTTTTT.

This clonotype has a handful of counts. The chain employs TRBV4-3 and TRBJ2-2; 7 nucleotides agree with TRBD2. V lost 1 base, J lost 0 bases, and 5 bases stayed unmatched. The CDR3 is 17 amino acids. Germline CDR1 LGHNA, CDR2 YSLEER. The CDR3 protein is CASSQGTRGANTGELFF. In nucleotides, the CDR3 is TGCGCCAGCAGCCAAGGGACTAGGGGCGCGAACACCGGGGAGCTGTTTTTT.

This clonotype was counted a few times. V and J are TRBV4-1 and TRBJ2-7, with TRBD2 matching 10 bases. Per germline, CDR1 MGHRA and CDR2 YSYEKL. V was pared by 4 bases and J by 1 base, with 10 bases of the junction left unmatched. The CDR3 length is 17 residues. CDR3 bases: TGCGCCAGCAGCCCCACACATGCTAGCGGGAGTTCCTACGAGCAGTACTTC. Residues: CASSPTHASGSSYEQYF.

CDR3 bases: TGTGCCAGCAGTTACGGGGAGGGGCAGCCCCAGCATTTT. It translates to CASSYGEGQPQHF. The chain uses TRBV2 and TRBJ1-5; tentative D call: TRBD1 (5 bases). The CDR3 runs to 13 residues. The ends were cut back, 5 bases at V and 7 bases at J, with 12 bases in the middle. From germline, CDR1 is SNHLY and CDR2 FYNNEI.

This clonotype has ten or more counts. The V and J genes are TRBV6-1 and TRBJ2-7; 12 positions agree with TRBD1. In germline, CDR1 is MNHNS, CDR2 SASEGT. V lost 6 bases, J lost 5 bases, and 5 bases stayed unmatched. This CDR3 has 14 amino acids. As DNA, the CDR3 is TGTGCCAGCAGGGGGACAGGGGGCTTCCACGAGCAGTACTTC. It yields the protein CASRGTGGFHEQYF.

For the CDR3, the DNA is TGTGCCAGCAGTGGGGGGACGAACACCGGGGAGCTGTTTTTT. This translates into CASSGGTNTGELFF. The chain is built from TRBV6-1 and TRBJ2-2; either TRBD1 or TRBD2 may fit D (5 bases each). Looked up from germline, CDR1 is MNHNS and CDR2 is SASEGT. The CDR3 is 14 amino acids. With 4 bases removed from V and 0 bases from J, the gap between germline ends came to 6 bases.

This clonotype was detected ten times or more. This chain uses TRBV28 with TRBJ2-7; TRBD1 aligns across 8 bases. The CDR3 covers 19 residues. Germline trimming cut 5 bases from V and 3 bases from J; bases unmatched to any gene: 21. Germline V gene sequence: CDR1 MDHEN, CDR2 SYDVKM. The CDR3, as DNA: TGTGCCAGCAGTCTACCAACTTTCGCGACAGGGGCGATTTACTACGAGCAGTACTTC. It specifies CASSLPTFATGAIYYEQYF. Looking up the rest from reference TRBV28 and TRBJ2-7 gives the full variable domain: DVKVTQSSRYLVKRTGEKVFLECVQDMDHENMFWYRQDPGLGLRLIYFSYDVKMKEKGDIPEGYSVSREKKERFSLILESASTNQTSMYLCASSLPTFATGAIYYEQYFGPGTRLTVT.

Concerning this clonotype itself: It may be a read error: a sequence one base away is much more abundant. The chain recombines TRBV19 with TRBJ1-2; D perhaps matches TRBD1 (6 bases). CDR1 and CDR2 (germline): LNHDA, SQIVND (reference sequence). This CDR3 spans 15 amino acids. Here the CDR3 DNA reads TGTGCCAGTAGTACCTCCCCACAGGGAGGGAATGGCTGCACCTTC. It encodes CASSTSPQGGNGCTF. Combining the CDR3 with reference TRBV19 and TRBJ1-2 gives the whole variable domain DGGITQSPKYLFRKEGQNVTLSCEQNLNHDAMYWYRQDPGQGLRLIYYSQIVNDFQKGDIAEGYSVSREKKESFPLTVTSAQKNPTAFYLCASSTSPQGGNGCTFGSGTRLTVV.

This clonotype has only a few counts. V is TRBV20-1 and J is TRBJ1-5; a possible D gene is TRBD1 (5 bases). V was shortened by 3 bases and J by 0 bases, with 12 bases between the two germline ends. The CDR3 spans 15 residues. CDR1 is DFQATT, CDR2 SNEGSKA, per germline (reference sequence). This CDR3 is CSARGRGNSNQPQHF. DNA for the CDR3: TGCAGTGCTAGGGGGAGGGGAAATAGCAATCAGCCCCAGCATTTT.

This rearrangement joins TRBV29-1 to TRBJ2-3, with a tentative D call TRBD1 (6 bases). This CDR3 region has 13 residues. Germline V gene lookup returns CDR1 SQVTM and CDR2 ANQGSEA. Trimming removed 4 bases from V and 1 base from J, with 9 bases in between. For the CDR3, the DNA is TGCAGCGTTGGGGACACTCGCACAGATACGCAGTATTTT. Encoded protein: CSVGDTRTDTQYF.

V is TRBV5-8 and J is TRBJ1-5; D is perhaps TRBD1 (5 bases). The germline V gene encodes CDR1 SGHTS and CDR2 YDEGEE. The CDR3 is 14 residues long. V dropped 4 bases and J dropped 4 bases, with 12 bases sitting between them. The CDR3 here is CASSPGILNQPQHF. The CDR3 bases are TGTGCCAGCAGCCCAGGGATTCTGAATCAGCCCCAGCATTTT.

J is TRBJ1-5 and V is TRBV27; D is unclear. Germline V gene sequence: CDR1 MNHEY, CDR2 SMNVEV (reference sequence). This CDR3 has 15 amino acids. Trimming removed 6 bases from V and 2 bases from J, with 14 bases in between. The CDR3 DNA sequence: TGTGCCAGCAGCCCTTTCGGGGTAGGCAATCAGCCCCAGCATTTT. The encoded protein is CASSPFGVGNQPQHF.

This clonotype has at least ten counts. V and J are TRBV28 and TRBJ2-4, with 7 positions matching TRBD1. CDR3 length: 14 amino acids. V trimming: 5 bases; J trimming: 0 bases; junction bases outside the gene matches: 1. In germline, CDR1 is MDHEN, CDR2 SYDVKM. The CDR3 here is CASSGQEAKNIQYF. The CDR3 nucleotides are TGTGCCAGCAGTGGACAGGAAGCCAAAAACATTCAGTACTTC.